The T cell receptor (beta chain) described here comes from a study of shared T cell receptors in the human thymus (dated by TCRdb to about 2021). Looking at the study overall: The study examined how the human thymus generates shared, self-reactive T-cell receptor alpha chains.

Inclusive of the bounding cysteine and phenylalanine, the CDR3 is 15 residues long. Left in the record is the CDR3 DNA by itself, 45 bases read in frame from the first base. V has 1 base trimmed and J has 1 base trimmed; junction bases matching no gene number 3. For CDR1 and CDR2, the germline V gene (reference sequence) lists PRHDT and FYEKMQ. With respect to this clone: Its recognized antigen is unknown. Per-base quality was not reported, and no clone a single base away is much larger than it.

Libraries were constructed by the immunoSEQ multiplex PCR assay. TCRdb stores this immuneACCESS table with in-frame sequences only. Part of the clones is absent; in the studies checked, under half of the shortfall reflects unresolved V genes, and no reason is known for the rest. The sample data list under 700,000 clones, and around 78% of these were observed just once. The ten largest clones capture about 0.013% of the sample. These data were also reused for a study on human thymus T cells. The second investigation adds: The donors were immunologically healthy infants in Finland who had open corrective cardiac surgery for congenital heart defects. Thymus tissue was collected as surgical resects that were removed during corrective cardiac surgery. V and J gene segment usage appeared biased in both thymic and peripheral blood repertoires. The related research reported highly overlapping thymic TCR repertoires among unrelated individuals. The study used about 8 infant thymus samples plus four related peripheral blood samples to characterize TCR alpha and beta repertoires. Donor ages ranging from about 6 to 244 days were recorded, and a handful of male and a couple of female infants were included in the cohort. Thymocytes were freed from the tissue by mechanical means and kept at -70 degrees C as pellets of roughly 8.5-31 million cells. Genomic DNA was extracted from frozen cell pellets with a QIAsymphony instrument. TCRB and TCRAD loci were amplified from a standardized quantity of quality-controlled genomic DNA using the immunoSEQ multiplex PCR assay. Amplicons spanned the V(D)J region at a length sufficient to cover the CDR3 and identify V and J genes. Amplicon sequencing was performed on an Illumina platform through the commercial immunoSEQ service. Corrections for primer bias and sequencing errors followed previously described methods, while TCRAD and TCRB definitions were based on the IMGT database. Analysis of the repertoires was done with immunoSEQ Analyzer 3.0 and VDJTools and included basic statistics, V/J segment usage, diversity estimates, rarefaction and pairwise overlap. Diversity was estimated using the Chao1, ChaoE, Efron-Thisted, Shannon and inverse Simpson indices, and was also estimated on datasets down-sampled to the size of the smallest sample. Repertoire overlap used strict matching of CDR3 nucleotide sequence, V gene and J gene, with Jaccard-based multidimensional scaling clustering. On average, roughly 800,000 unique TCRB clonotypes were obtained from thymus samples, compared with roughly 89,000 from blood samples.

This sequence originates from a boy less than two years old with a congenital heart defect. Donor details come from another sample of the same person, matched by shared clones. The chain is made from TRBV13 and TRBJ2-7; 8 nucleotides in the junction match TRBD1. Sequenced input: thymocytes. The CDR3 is CASSLVGTGSYEQYF. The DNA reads TGTGCCAGCAGCTTAGTGGGGACAGGTTCCTACGAGCAGTACTTC.